The 27 T cell receptor beta chains given below trace back to one sample, sequenced in a study of CD8+CD57+ T cells in acquired aplastic anemia. Using genomic DNA as the template, TCR beta VDJ and CDR3 profiling was carried out. TCRdb independently ran MiXCR on the reads; one entry per CDR3 protein. In the table there are over 150,000 distinct CDR3 sequences, roughly half of which are singletons. Sample: sorted CD4+, CD8+, or CD8+CD57+ T cells (not recorded which) from PBMCs. The receptors here all came from a human donor in good health, serving as a control.

The sample holds many counts of this clonotype. V usage is TRBV15 and J usage is TRBJ1-1; D possibly corresponds to TRBD1 (5 bases). The CDR3 runs 15 residues. Germline V gives CDR1 LNHNV, CDR2 YYDKDF (reference sequence). The germline V and J ends were trimmed by 1 base and 1 base, with 10 bases remaining between them. The CDR3 nucleotides read TGTGCCACCAGCAGAGGCGGAAGGGGGAACACTGAAGCTTTCTTT. It codes for CATSRGGRGNTEAFF.

The sample holds many counts of this clonotype. The rearrangement uses TRBV4-3 and TRBJ1-4; TRBD1 aligns across 10 bases. The CDR3 is made up of 15 amino acids. Looked up from germline, CDR1 is LGHNA and CDR2 is YSLEER. J gave up 7 bases and V 1 base, and 3 bases lay outside the gene matches. This CDR3 reads CASSQGQGAAEKLFF. For the CDR3, the DNA is TGCGCCAGCAGCCAAGGACAGGGGGCGGCTGAAAAACTGTTTTTT.

CDR3 bases: TGTGCCACCAGCAGAGGACAGGGGGGAAGGGATGGCTACACCTTC. It is translated as CATSRGQGGRDGYTF. The chain recombines TRBV15 with TRBJ1-2, with TRBD1 matching 9 bases. Germline loops: CDR1 LNHNV, CDR2 YYDKDF (reference sequence). This CDR3 region has 15 residues. V lost 1 base to trimming and J lost 6 bases; unmatched junction nucleotides: 6. Filled out from reference TRBV15 and TRBJ1-2, the complete variable domain reads DAMVIQNPRYQVTQFGKPVTLSCSQTLNHNVMYWYQQKSSQAPKLLFHYYDKDFNNEADTPDNFQSRRPNTSFCFLDIRSPGLGDTAMYLCATSRGQGGRDGYTFGSGTRLTVV.

This sequence joins TRBV7-3 and TRBJ2-7, with D maybe TRBD1 (6 bases). The CDR3 totals 14 residues. Germline V gene sequence: CDR1 SGHTA, CDR2 FQGTGA. Deletions cut 0 bases from V and 3 bases from J, with 9 bases between. The CDR3 sequence: CASSLTPGHYEQYF. Written as DNA, the CDR3 is TGTGCCAGCAGCTTAACGCCGGGACACTACGAGCAGTACTTC. The full variable domain, with the rest looked up from reference TRBV7-3 and TRBJ2-7, is GAGVSQTPSNKVTEKGKYVELRCDPISGHTALYWYRQSLGQGPEFLIYFQGTGAADDSGLPNDRFFAVRPEGSVSTLKIQRTERGDSAVYLCASSLTPGHYEQYFGPGTRLTVT.

There are many counts of this clonotype. The J gene is TRBJ1-2, the V gene TRBV11-2; no clear D gene. Germline loops: CDR1 SGHAT, CDR2 FQNNGV. CDR3 length: 16 amino acids. V was shortened by 1 base and J by 4 bases, with 16 bases between the two germline ends. This chain's CDR3 is CASSLGRSLGVYGYTF. As DNA, the CDR3 is TGTGCCAGCAGCTTAGGCAGATCCCTCGGGGTCTATGGCTACACCTTC.

Of note for this clonotype: In this CDR3 the conserved last residue, phenylalanine or tryptophan, is missing, so a read error is likely. This chain connects TRBV4-3 to TRBJ2-5, with D perhaps matching TRBD1 or TRBD2 (6 bases each). Trimming pared 0 bases from V and 3 bases from J, leaving 29 bases between. This CDR3 contains 21 residues. CDR1 and CDR2 from the germline V gene are LGHNA and YSLEER. CDR3 loop: CASSQDSWGWIGGRQEETQYS. The CDR3 bases are TGCGCCAGCAGCCAAGATAGCTGGGGATGGATAGGGGGGCGCCAAGAAGAGACCCAGTACTCC.

This clonotype has at least ten counts. The V and J genes are TRBV6-5 and TRBJ1-1, with D tentatively TRBD1 (5 bases). The CDR3 contains 15 residues. The germline CDR1 and CDR2 sequences are MNHEY and SVGAGI. The germline V and J ends were trimmed by 5 bases and 0 bases, with 13 bases remaining between them. CDR3 in amino acids: CASSTGGNLNTEAFF. The CDR3 DNA sequence: TGTGCCAGCAGTACAGGTGGCAACCTGAACACTGAAGCTTTCTTT.

A note on this clonotype: The germline gene is not matched at one end of the junction; a read error may be the cause. The chain carries TRBV4-2 and TRBJ2-7; D possibly corresponds to TRBD1 (6 bases). The CDR3 consists of 15 residues. Germline V gene sequence: CDR1 LGHNA, CDR2 YNFKEQ. CDR3 coding DNA: TGTGCCAGCAGGCAAGGGGGACGTCAGGAGTACGAGCAGTACTTC. It translates to CASRQGGRQEYEQYF.

This chain links TRBV6-5 with TRBJ2-7; 9 bases agree with TRBD1. Germline-derived CDR1 and CDR2 are MNHEY and SVGAGI. With 6 bases clipped from V and 1 base from J, the junction kept 7 bases outside the gene matches. CDR3 size: 15 residues. The DNA for the CDR3 is TGTGCCAGCAGGCTCCTTGGACAGGGGTCCTACGAGCAGTACTTC. Protein sequence: CASRLLGQGSYEQYF.

V is TRBV7-2 and J is TRBJ1-5; 7 nucleotides line up with TRBD1. J gave up 5 bases and V 5 bases, and 6 bases lay outside the gene matches. Per germline, CDR1 SGHTA and CDR2 FQGNSA. There are 14 residues in the CDR3. Here the CDR3 DNA reads TGTGCCAGCAGCCTTCGACAGGGAGATCAGCCCCAGCATTTT. Residues: CASSLRQGDQPQHF. The variable domain in full, with the rest retrieved from reference TRBV7-2 and TRBJ1-5, is GAGVSQSPSNKVTEKGKDVELRCDPISGHTALYWYRQSLGQGLEFLIYFQGNSAPDKSGLPSDRFSAERTGGSVSTLTIQRTQQEDSAVYLCASSLRQGDQPQHFGDGTRLSIL.

The sample holds many counts of this clonotype. The chain carries TRBV6-5 and TRBJ1-2, with TRBD1 matching 8 bases. The ends lost 4 bases at V and 4 bases at J; junction bases unmatched: 8. Germline loops: CDR1 MNHEY, CDR2 SVGAGI. This CDR3 has 15 residues. CDR3 in DNA: TGTGCCAGCAGTTTGTCTCGACAGGGGACCTATGGCTACACCTTC. The encoded protein is CASSLSRQGTYGYTF.

In this sample, this clonotype turned up many times. Because the CDR3's place on the DNA is in doubt, the DNA is left out and the CDR3 is given as listed by TCRdb. The chain uses TRBV11-2 and TRBJ2-5; the table's D call, TRBD1, was not checked against the DNA. Counting both end residues, the CDR3 totals 14 amino acids. Germline CDR1 reads SGHAT; CDR2 reads FQNNGV. CDR3 protein: CASSFGAGEETQYF.

The rearrangement joins TRBV7-3 to TRBJ2-2; D gene ambiguous. This CDR3 is built from 11 residues. Per the germline V gene, CDR1 is SGHTA and CDR2 is FQGTGA. V lost 6 bases, J lost 9 bases, and 8 bases lay in between. The CDR3 coding sequence is TGTGCCAGCAGTGTACAGCGGGAGCTGTTTTTT. This codes for CASSVQRELFF.

The CDR3 nucleotides read TGTGCCAGCAGTTCCTCCTTAGCGGTCTATGGCTACACCTTC. This sequence encodes CASSSSLAVYGYTF. V is TRBV11-3 and J is TRBJ1-2; D is unresolved. The CDR3 is 14 amino acids. Germline CDR1 reads SGHNT; CDR2 reads YENEEA. Trimming shortened V by 6 bases and J by 4 bases, and 15 bases separated the two germline ends.

As to this clonotype: A much larger clone differs by one base, so this may be a read error. The chain carries TRBV7-2 and TRBJ2-2, with 8 bases identical to TRBD1. From germline, CDR1 is SGHTA and CDR2 FQGNSA. The CDR3 consists of 15 residues. After removal of 5 bases from V and 5 bases from J, the junction contained 7 bases not matched to a gene. The CDR3, as DNA: TGTGCCAGCAGCGTGGGACAGGAGGGGACCGGGGAGCTGTTTTTT. Amino acid sequence: CASSVGQEGTGELFF.

This chain joins TRBV19 and TRBJ1-2; no reliable D call. The V and J ends lost 5 bases and 9 bases respectively, with 19 bases between them. Germline assignment: CDR1 LNHDA and CDR2 SQIVND (reference sequence). This CDR3 comprises 14 residues. CDR3 DNA sequence: TGTGCCAGTAGTTCCCCGCTGGGTCTTTATTGCTACACCTTC. Residues: CASSSPLGLYCYTF.

This clonotype has a count of ten or more. The chain joins TRBV7-2 to TRBJ2-7; D may be TRBD1 (6 bases). Per the germline V gene, CDR1 is SGHTA and CDR2 is FQGNSA. This CDR3 has 14 amino acids. The V and J ends lost 2 bases and 3 bases respectively, with 11 bases between them. This CDR3 is CASSLLGGIYEQYF. The CDR3 DNA reads as TGTGCCAGCAGCTTACTAGGGGGAATCTACGAGCAGTACTTC.

This clonotype was detected only a few times. The chain links TRBV29-1 to TRBJ1-2, with a tentative D call TRBD1 (5 bases). V was pared by 4 bases and J by 1 base, with 13 bases between. Germline-derived CDR1 and CDR2 are SQVTM and ANQGSEA. This CDR3 contains 14 residues. The CDR3 sequence is CSVAWQGLNYGYTF. The CDR3 DNA follows: TGCAGCGTTGCCTGGCAGGGACTTAACTATGGCTACACCTTC.

This chain joins TRBV13 and TRBJ2-7, with TRBD2 identical over 7 bases. From germline, CDR1 is PRHDT and CDR2 FYEKMQ (reference sequence). CDR3 length: 15 residues. Losses at the gene ends were 5 bases for V and 2 bases for J; bases not matched to a gene: 9. In DNA, the CDR3 is TGTGCCAGCAGCCCGACAAGCGGGGCCCCCTACGAGCAGTACTTC. It encodes CASSPTSGAPYEQYF.

A single count supports this clonotype. The chain employs TRBV5-1 and TRBJ2-5; TRBD2 matches 7 bases. Unmatched junction bases numbered 11, after V lost 4 bases and J lost 5 bases. The CDR3 runs to 15 residues. CDR1 is SGHRS and CDR2 is YFSETQ in the germline V gene. For the CDR3, the DNA is TGCGCCAGCAGCCTGGACGGGGTGGGAGGGGAGACCCAGTACTTC. This translates into CASSLDGVGGETQYF.

The genes are TRBV2 and TRBJ2-2, with D tentatively TRBD2 (7 bases). CDR1 is SNHLY, CDR2 FYNNEI, per germline. This CDR3 is 15 amino acids long. V was shortened by 8 bases and J by 0 bases, with 13 bases between the two germline ends. The chain's CDR3 is CASGEGGSNTGELFF. CDR3 in DNA: TGTGCCAGCGGGGAGGGGGGATCGAACACCGGGGAGCTGTTTTTT.

Notes on this clonotype: Since no conserved phenylalanine or tryptophan closes the CDR3, a read error is the likely cause. Because the CDR3's place on the DNA is in doubt, the DNA is left out and the CDR3 is given as listed by TCRdb. CDR3: CASRPALNYGYAL. The chain couples TRBV2 to TRBJ1-2. The CDR3 region is 13 residues in length, termini included. CDR1 SNHLY and CDR2 FYNNEI come from the germline V gene.

The rearrangement uses TRBV11-1 and TRBJ1-2; possible D gene TRBD1, 5 bases. Germline loops: CDR1 SGHAT, CDR2 FQDESV (reference sequence). Trimming took off 6 bases at V and 1 base at J, with 18 bases between the two ends. CDR3 length: 16 residues. CDR3: CASSLVGFGGNYGYTF. DNA of the CDR3: TGTGCCAGCAGTCTTGTGGGATTTGGGGGTAACTATGGCTACACCTTC.

J is TRBJ2-7 and V is TRBV7-2, with a possible D match to TRBD1 (5 bases). V was pared by 5 bases and J by 1 base, with 18 bases between. This CDR3 has 16 residues. Germline assignment: CDR1 SGHTA and CDR2 FQGNSA. The CDR3 coding sequence is TGTGCCAGCAGCCCTATGGGGCAGGGAATTTCCTACGAGCAGTACTTC. Amino acids: CASSPMGQGISYEQYF. Full variable domain (rest looked up from reference TRBV7-2 and TRBJ2-7): GAGVSQSPSNKVTEKGKDVELRCDPISGHTALYWYRQSLGQGLEFLIYFQGNSAPDKSGLPSDRFSAERTGGSVSTLTIQRTQQEDSAVYLCASSPMGQGISYEQYFGPGTRLTVT.

The chain has TRBV19 and TRBJ1-5; D not certain. Looked up from germline, CDR1 is LNHDA and CDR2 is SQIVND (reference sequence). V lost 6 bases to trimming and J lost 2 bases, with 11 bases between them. The CDR3 has 14 amino acids. CDR3 in DNA: TGTGCCAGTAGCCCGGTTGGGGGCAATCAGCCCCAGCATTTT. Translation: CASSPVGGNQPQHF.

V is TRBV4-2 and J is TRBJ1-5; D gene unclear. The CDR3 runs to 12 residues. From germline, CDR1 is LGHNA and CDR2 YNFKEQ. V shed 5 bases and J shed 5 bases, with 7 bases lying between them. The CDR3 loop reads CASSSIYQPQHF. The DNA of the CDR3 is TGTGCCAGCAGCTCCATCTATCAGCCCCAGCATTTT.

The chain uses TRBV25-1 and TRBJ1-4; no clear D gene. The germline V gene encodes CDR1 MGHDK and CDR2 SYGVNS. Trimming removed 2 bases at V and 5 bases at J, with 15 bases between. The length of the CDR3 is 16 residues. The CDR3 nucleotides read TGTGCCAGCAGTGAAGATCAAGGGAGATTGAATGAAAAACTGTTTTTT. Translating it yields CASSEDQGRLNEKLFF.